This TCR beta chain originates from a study of blood T cells in healthy people across ages. Primed by a sample-barcoded 5' primer and a J-beta primer mix, a second PCR proceeded for about 6 to 12 cycles. TCRdb independently ran MiXCR on the 5' RACE reads; one entry per CDR3 protein. The table lists hundreds of thousands of distinct CDR3 sequences, more than 45% of them singletons. CDR3 length: 13 amino acids. The V gene's germline CDR1 is MNHNS and CDR2 SASEGT. Trimming took 8 bases from V and 2 from J, leaving 11 bases between them. Study-wide findings and caveats: The unsorted PBMCs prevented any conclusive comparison of naive versus antigen-experienced cells.

Concerning this clonotype itself: Its antigen is not known.

This receptor was identified in a man aged 30-40 years in good health. The sequencing input was blood. The V and J genes are TRBV6-1 and TRBJ2-3, with D unresolved. Written as DNA, the CDR3 is TGTGCCAGCCTTCTAGAGATCACAGATACGCAGTATTTT. Its protein product is CASLLEITDTQYF.